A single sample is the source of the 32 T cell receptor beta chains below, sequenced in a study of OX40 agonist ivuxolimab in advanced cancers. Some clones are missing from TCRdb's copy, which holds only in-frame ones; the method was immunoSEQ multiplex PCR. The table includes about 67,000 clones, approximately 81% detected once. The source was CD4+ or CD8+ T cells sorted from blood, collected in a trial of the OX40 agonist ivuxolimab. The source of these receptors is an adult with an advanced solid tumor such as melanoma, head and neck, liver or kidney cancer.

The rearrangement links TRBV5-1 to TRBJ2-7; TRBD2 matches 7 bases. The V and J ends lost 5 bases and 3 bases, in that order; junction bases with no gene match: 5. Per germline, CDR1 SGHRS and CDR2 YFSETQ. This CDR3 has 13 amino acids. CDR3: CASRPGLDYEQYF. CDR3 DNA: TGCGCCAGCAGACCCGGACTAGACTACGAGCAGTACTTC.

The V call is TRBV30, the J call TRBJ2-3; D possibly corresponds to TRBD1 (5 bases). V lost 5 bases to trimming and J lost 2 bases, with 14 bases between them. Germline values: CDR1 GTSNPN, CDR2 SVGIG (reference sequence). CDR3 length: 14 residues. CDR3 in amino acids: CAWFQGSLTDTQYF. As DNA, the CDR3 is TGTGCCTGGTTCCAGGGTTCTCTCACAGATACGCAGTATTTT.

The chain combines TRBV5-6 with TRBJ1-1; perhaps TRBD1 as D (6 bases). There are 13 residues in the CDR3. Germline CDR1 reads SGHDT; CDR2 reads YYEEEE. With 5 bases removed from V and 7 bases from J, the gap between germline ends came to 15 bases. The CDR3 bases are TGTGCCAGCAGAAGACCTGAACAGGGTGAAGCTTTCTTT. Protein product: CASRRPEQGEAFF.

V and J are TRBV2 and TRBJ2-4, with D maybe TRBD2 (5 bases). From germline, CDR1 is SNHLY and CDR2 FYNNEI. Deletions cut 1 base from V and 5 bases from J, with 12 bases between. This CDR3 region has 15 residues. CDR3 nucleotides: TGTGCCAGCAGTGAAGGCCGGGGTGCCCAAAACATTCAGTACTTC. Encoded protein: CASSEGRGAQNIQYF.

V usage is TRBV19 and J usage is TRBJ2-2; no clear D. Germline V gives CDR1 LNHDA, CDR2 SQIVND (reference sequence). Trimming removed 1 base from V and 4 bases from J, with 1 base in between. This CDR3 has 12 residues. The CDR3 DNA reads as TGTGCCAGTAGTATAGCCACCGGGGAGCTGTTTTTT. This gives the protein CASSIATGELFF.

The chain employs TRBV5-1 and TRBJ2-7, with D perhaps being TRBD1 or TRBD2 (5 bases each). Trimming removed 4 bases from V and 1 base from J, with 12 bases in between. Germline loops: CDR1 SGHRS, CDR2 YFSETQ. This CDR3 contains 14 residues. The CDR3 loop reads CASSRRGNSYEQYF. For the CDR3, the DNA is TGCGCCAGCAGCCGACGGGGCAATTCCTACGAGCAGTACTTC.

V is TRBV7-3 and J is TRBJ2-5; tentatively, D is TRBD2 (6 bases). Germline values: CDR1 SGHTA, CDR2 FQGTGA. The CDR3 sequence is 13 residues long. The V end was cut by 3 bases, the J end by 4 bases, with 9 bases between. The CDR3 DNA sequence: TGTGCCAGCAGCTTCTACGGGGGAGAGACCCAGTACTTC. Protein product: CASSFYGGETQYF.

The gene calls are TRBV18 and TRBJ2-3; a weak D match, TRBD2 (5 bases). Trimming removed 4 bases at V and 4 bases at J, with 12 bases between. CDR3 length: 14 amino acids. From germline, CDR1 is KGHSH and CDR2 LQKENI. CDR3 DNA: TGTGCCAGCTCACAGGGAGCCGGACCAGATACGCAGTATTTT. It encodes CASSQGAGPDTQYF.

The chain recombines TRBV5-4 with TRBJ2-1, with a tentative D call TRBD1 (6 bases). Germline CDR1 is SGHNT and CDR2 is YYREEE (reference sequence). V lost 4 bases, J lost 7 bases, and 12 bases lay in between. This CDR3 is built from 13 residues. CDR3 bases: TGTGCCAGCAGCGCCCCGAGGGGGAATGAGCAGTTCTTC. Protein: CASSAPRGNEQFF.

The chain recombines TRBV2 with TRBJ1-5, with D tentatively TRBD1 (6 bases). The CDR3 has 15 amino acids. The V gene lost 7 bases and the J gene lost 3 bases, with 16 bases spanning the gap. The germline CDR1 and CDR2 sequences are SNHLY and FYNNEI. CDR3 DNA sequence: TGTGCCAGCATCGAGGGGGAGGGCTACAATCAGCCCCAGCATTTT. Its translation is CASIEGEGYNQPQHF.

In DNA, the CDR3 is TGTGCCAGCTATAGCCGGACTTCCCGCAATCAGCCCCAGCATTTT. The encoded protein is CASYSRTSRNQPQHF. The chain couples TRBV6-1 to TRBJ1-5; D gene uncertain. Trimming shortened V by 8 bases and J by 2 bases, and 16 bases separated the two germline ends. Looked up from germline, CDR1 is MNHNS and CDR2 is SASEGT. CDR3 length: 15 amino acids.

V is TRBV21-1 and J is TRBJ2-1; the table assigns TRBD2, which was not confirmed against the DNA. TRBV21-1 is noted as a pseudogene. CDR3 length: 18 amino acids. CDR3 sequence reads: CASSLRHHGGEFYNEQFF. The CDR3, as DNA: TGTGCCAGCAGCCTGCGGCACCACGGGGGGGAATTCTACAATGAGCAGTTCTTC.

The DNA for the CDR3 is TGTGCCAGCATCCGAGGGGGCTCCCTCGTAGCTTTCTTT. Translation: CASIRGGSLVAFF. This chain uses TRBV28 with TRBJ1-1; 7 nucleotides agree with TRBD1. There are 13 residues in the CDR3. Germline V gives CDR1 MDHEN, CDR2 SYDVKM. V was pared by 7 bases and J by 10 bases, with 12 bases of the junction left unmatched.

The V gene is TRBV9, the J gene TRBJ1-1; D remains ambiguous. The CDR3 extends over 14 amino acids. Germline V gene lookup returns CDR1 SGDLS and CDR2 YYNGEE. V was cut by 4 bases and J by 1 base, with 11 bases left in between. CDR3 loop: CASSPLAGNTEAFF. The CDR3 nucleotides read TGTGCCAGCAGCCCCTTGGCGGGGAACACTGAAGCTTTCTTT. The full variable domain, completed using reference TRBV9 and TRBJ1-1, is DSGVTQTPKHLITATGQRVTLRCSPRSGDLSVYWYQQSLDQGLQFLIQYYNGEERAKGNILERFSAQQFPDLHSELNLSSLELGDSALYFCASSPLAGNTEAFFGQGTRLTVV.

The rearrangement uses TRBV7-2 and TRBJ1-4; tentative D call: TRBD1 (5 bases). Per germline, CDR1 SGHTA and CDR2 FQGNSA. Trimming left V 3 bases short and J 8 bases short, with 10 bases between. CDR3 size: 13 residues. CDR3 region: CASSFSGQEKLFF. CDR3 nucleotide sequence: TGTGCCAGCAGCTTTTCAGGGCAGGAAAAACTGTTTTTT.

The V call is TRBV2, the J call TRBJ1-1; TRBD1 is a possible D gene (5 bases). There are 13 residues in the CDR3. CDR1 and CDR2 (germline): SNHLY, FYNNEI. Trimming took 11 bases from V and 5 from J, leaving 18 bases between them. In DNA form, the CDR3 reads TGTGCCGCCGCTGGCAGGGTGGGGACTGAAGCTTTCTTT. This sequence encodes CAAAGRVGTEAFF.

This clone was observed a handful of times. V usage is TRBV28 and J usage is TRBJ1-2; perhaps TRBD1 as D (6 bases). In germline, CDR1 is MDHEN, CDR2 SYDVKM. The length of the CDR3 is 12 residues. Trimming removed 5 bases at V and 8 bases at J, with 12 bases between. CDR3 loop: CASSRTALGYTF. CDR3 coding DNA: TGTGCCAGCAGTAGGACAGCCTTGGGCTACACCTTC.

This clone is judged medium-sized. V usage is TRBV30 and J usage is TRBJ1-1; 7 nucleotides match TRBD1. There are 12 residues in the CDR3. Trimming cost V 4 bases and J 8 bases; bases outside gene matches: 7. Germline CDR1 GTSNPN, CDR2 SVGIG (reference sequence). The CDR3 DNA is TGTGCCTGGAACAGGGGTATCAGAGAAGCTTTCTTT. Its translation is CAWNRGIREAFF.

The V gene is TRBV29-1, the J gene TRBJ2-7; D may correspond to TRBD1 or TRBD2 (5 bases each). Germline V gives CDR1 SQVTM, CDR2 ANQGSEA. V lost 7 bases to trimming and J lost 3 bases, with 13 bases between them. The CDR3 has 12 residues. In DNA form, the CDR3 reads TGCAGCGCCGAAGGGACGGTCTACGAGCAGTACTTC. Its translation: CSAEGTVYEQYF.

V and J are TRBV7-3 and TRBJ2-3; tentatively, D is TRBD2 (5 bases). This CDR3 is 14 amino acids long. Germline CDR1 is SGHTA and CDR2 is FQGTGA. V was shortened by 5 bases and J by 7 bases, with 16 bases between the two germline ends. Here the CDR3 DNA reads TGTGCCAGCAGCCTAGAGCACGGAGGAAATACGCAGTATTTT. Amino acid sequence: CASSLEHGGNTQYF.

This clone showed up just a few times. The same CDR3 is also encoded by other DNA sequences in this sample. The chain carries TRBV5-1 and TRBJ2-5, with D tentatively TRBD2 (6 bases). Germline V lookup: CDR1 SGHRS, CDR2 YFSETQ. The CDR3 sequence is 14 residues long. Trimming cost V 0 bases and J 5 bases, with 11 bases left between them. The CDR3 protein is CASSLGSGRETQYF. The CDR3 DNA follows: TGCGCCAGCAGCTTGGGGTCAGGGAGGGAGACCCAGTACTTC.

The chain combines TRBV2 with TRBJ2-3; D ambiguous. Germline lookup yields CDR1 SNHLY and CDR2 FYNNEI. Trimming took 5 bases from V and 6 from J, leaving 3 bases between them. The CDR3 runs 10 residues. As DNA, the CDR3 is TGTGCCAGCAGTTTTGATACGCAGTATTTT. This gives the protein CASSFDTQYF.

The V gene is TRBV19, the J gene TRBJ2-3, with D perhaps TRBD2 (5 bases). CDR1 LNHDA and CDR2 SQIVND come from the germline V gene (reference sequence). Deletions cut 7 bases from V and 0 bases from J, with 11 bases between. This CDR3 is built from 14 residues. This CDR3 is CASKVRRSTDTQYF. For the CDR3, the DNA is TGTGCCAGTAAGGTCAGGAGGAGCACAGATACGCAGTATTTT.

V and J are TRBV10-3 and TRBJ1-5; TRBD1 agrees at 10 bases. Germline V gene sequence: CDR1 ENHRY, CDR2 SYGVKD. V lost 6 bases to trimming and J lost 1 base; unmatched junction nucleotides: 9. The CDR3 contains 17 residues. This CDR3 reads CAISPGDRGGSNQPQHF. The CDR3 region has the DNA TGTGCCATCAGCCCGGGGGACAGGGGTGGGAGCAATCAGCCCCAGCATTTT.

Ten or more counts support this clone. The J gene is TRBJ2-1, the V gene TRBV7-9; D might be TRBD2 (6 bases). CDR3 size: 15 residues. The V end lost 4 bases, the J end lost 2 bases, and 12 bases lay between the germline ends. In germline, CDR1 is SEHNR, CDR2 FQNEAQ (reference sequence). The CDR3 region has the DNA TGTGCCAGCAGCTCACCGGGACTGACCTACAATGAGCAGTTCTTC. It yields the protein CASSSPGLTYNEQFF.

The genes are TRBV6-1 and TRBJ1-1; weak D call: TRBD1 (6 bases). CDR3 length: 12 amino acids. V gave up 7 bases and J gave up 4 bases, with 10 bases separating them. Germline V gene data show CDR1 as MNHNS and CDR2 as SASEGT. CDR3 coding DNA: TGTGCCAGCACTGGGGGGCCCACTGAAGCTTTCTTT. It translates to CASTGGPTEAFF.

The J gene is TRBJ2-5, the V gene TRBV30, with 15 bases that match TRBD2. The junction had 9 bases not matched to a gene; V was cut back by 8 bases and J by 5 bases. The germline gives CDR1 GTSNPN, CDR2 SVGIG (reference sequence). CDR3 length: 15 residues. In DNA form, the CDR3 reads TGTGCCAGGACTAGCGGGGGGGCCAGAGAGGAGACCCAGTACTTC. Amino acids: CARTSGGAREETQYF.

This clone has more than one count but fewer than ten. The CDR3 region is CSVTGGADEQYF. The CDR3 region has the DNA TGCAGCGTGACAGGGGGCGCGGACGAGCAGTACTTC. The genes are TRBV29-1 and TRBJ2-7; 10 bases are a match to TRBD1. The germline V gene has CDR1 SQVTM and CDR2 ANQGSEA. The CDR3 spans 12 residues. With 6 bases clipped from V and 5 bases from J, the junction kept 4 bases outside the gene matches.

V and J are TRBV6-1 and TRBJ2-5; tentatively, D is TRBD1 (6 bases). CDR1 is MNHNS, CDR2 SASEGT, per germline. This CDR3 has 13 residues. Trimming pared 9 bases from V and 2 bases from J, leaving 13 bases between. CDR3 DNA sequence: TGTGCCAGTAACCGGGACACTCAAGAGACCCAGTACTTC. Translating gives CASNRDTQETQYF.

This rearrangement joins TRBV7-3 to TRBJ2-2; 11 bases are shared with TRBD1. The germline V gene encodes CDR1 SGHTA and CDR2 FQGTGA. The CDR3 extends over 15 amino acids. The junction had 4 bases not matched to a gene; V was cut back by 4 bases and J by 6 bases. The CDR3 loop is CASSSGQGASGELFF. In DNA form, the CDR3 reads TGTGCCAGCAGCTCAGGACAGGGGGCGTCCGGGGAGCTGTTTTTT. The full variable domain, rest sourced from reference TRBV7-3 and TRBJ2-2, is GAGVSQTPSNKVTEKGKYVELRCDPISGHTALYWYRQSLGQGPEFLIYFQGTGAADDSGLPNDRFFAVRPEGSVSTLKIQRTERGDSAVYLCASSSGQGASGELFFGEGSRLTVL.

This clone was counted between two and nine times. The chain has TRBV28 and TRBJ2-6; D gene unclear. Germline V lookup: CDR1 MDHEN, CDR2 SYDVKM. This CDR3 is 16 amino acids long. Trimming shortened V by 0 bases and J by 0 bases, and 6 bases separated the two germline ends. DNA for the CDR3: TGTGCCAGCAGTTTATGGGGCCTCTCTGGGGCCAACGTCCTGACTTTC. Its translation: CASSLWGLSGANVLTF.

CDR3 coding DNA: TGCGCCAGCAGCTTCACTACCGGGGGAACCGATACGCAGTATTTT. This gives the protein CASSFTTGGTDTQYF. The chain joins TRBV5-1 to TRBJ2-3; perhaps TRBD2 as D (6 bases). V was pared by 2 bases and J by 6 bases, with 16 bases between. CDR3 length: 15 residues. Germline V gene sequence: CDR1 SGHRS, CDR2 YFSETQ. Combining the CDR3 with reference TRBV5-1 and TRBJ2-3 gives the whole variable domain KAGVTQTPRYLIKTRGQQVTLSCSPISGHRSVSWYQQTPGQGLQFLFEYFSETQRNKGNFPGRFSGRQFSNSRSEMNVSTLELGDSALYLCASSFTTGGTDTQYFGPGTRLTVL.